What follows are 22 T cell receptor beta chains derived from one specimen sequenced in a study of T cell responses to AZD1222 COVID-19 vaccine. TCRdb keeps only in-frame clones here, not all; method: immunoSEQ multiplex PCR. The sample holds 84,000 or so clones, 90% seen once. Specimen: peripheral blood, collected on day 0 of AZD1222 vaccination. Every receptor here comes from an adult in good health.

This chain connects TRBV19 to TRBJ2-7, with 7 bases lining up with TRBD2. V shed 5 bases and J 5 bases; nucleotides not matched to a gene: 6. The V gene's germline CDR1 is LNHDA and CDR2 SQIVND (reference sequence). The CDR3 has 13 residues. CDR3 sequence (DNA): TGTGCCAGTAGTGGGGGGGGAGTTAACGAGCAGTACTTC. It yields the protein CASSGGGVNEQYF.

The rearrangement joins TRBV2 to TRBJ1-6; D not certain. The CDR3 contains 13 residues. In germline, CDR1 is SNHLY, CDR2 FYNNEI. V was shortened by 4 bases and J by 13 bases, with 14 bases between the two germline ends. The CDR3 protein is CASSGAPQSPLHF. The CDR3 region has the DNA TGTGCCAGCAGTGGAGCACCGCAATCTCCCCTCCACTTT.

The chain uses TRBV7-3 and TRBJ2-3, with a weak D call TRBD2 (5 bases). CDR1 and CDR2 from the germline V gene are SGHTA and FQGTGA. The CDR3 extends over 14 amino acids. V was pared by 2 bases and J by 1 base, with 7 bases between. CDR3 coding DNA: TGTGCCAGCAGCTTATCGCGGGGCACAGATACGCAGTATTTT. This translates into CASSLSRGTDTQYF.

This clone was recorded once. The V call is TRBV6-5, the J call TRBJ2-2, with TRBD2 as a possible D gene (5 bases). The CDR3 runs to 15 residues. Germline loops: CDR1 MNHEY, CDR2 SVGAGI. With 1 base removed from V and 1 base from J, the gap between germline ends came to 7 bases. For the CDR3, the DNA is TGTGCCAGCAGTTACTTACTAGAGAACACCGGGGAGCTGTTTTTT. Translating it yields CASSYLLENTGELFF.

V and J are TRBV27 and TRBJ1-5; 9 bases map to TRBD1. Germline CDR1 reads MNHEY; CDR2 reads SMNVEV (reference sequence). This CDR3 region has 16 residues. V was clipped by 5 bases and J by 5 bases; unmatched bases: 10. The CDR3 reads CASSPTGTGRDQPQHF. The CDR3 DNA reads TGTGCCAGCAGTCCCACCGGGACAGGGAGGGATCAGCCCCAGCATTTT.

This chain joins TRBV10-2 and TRBJ1-6; D call uncertain. CDR1 is WSHSY and CDR2 is SAAADI in the germline V gene. The CDR3 runs to 15 residues. The V end was cut by 3 bases, the J end by 8 bases, with 14 bases between. CDR3 DNA sequence: TGCGCCAGCAGTGACCCCCGTGAAGTTCATTCACCCCTCCACTTT. Translated: CASSDPREVHSPLHF.

The gene calls are TRBV9 and TRBJ2-3; TRBD2 is a possible D gene (5 bases). Germline V gives CDR1 SGDLS, CDR2 YYNGEE. The CDR3 has 14 residues. V shed 0 bases and J shed 4 bases, with 9 bases lying between them. The CDR3 sequence is CASSVALASDTQYF. Written as DNA, the CDR3 is TGTGCCAGCAGCGTAGCTCTAGCCTCAGATACGCAGTATTTT.

CDR3 in DNA: TGTGCCATCAGTGACTCAGGGGGACAAGGGCCCCAGCATTTT. Amino acid sequence: CAISDSGGQGPQHF. V and J are TRBV10-3 and TRBJ1-5, with TRBD1 identical over 7 bases. The V gene's germline CDR1 is ENHRY and CDR2 SYGVKD. The junction had 8 bases not matched to a gene; V was cut back by 3 bases and J by 9 bases. The length of the CDR3 is 14 residues.

The chain combines TRBV19 with TRBJ2-1, with 9 bases fitting TRBD2. J lost 6 bases, V lost 6 bases, and 3 bases had no gene match. The CDR3 runs 13 residues. Germline CDR1 and CDR2: LNHDA and SQIVND (reference sequence). This chain's CDR3 is CASSRTSVNEQFF. For the CDR3, the DNA is TGTGCCAGTAGCCGGACTAGCGTCAATGAGCAGTTCTTC.

This clone was seen just once. The chain links TRBV6-5 to TRBJ2-4, with TRBD2 matching over 8 bases. CDR3 size: 15 residues. Trimming took 6 bases from V and 2 from J; bases not matched to a gene: 6. CDR1 and CDR2 from the germline V gene are MNHEY and SVGAGI. As DNA, the CDR3 is TGTGCCAGCAGCGGGAGCGGGAGACCCAAAAACATTCAGTACTTC. It is translated as CASSGSGRPKNIQYF.

This chain links TRBV25-1 with TRBJ2-2; 12 nucleotides align to TRBD2. This CDR3 is 18 amino acids long. The germline V gene has CDR1 MGHDK and CDR2 SYGVNS. With V trimmed by 5 bases and J by 0 bases, 7 bases remained unmatched. The CDR3 DNA follows: TGTGCCAGCAGTAGGCGGACTAGCGGGGCGACGAACACCGGGGAGCTGTTTTTT. Protein: CASSRRTSGATNTGELFF. The full variable domain, its missing parts supplied by reference TRBV25-1 and TRBJ2-2, is EADIYQTPRYLVIGTGKKITLECSQTMGHDKMYWYQQDPGMELHLIHYSYGVNSTEKGDLSSESTVSRIRTEHFPLTLESARPSHTSQYLCASSRRTSGATNTGELFFGEGSRLTVL.

The rearrangement joins TRBV14 to TRBJ2-7; 9 bases align to TRBD2. Losses at the gene ends were 3 bases for V and 9 bases for J; bases not matched to a gene: 3. Germline V lookup: CDR1 SGHDN, CDR2 FVKESK. The CDR3 covers 12 residues. CDR3 coding DNA: TGTGCCAGCAGCCACGGGACTAGCAGGCAGTACTTC. Protein sequence: CASSHGTSRQYF.

This chain uses TRBV2 with TRBJ2-7, with 9 bases lining up with TRBD1. The CDR3 length is 15 residues. Per germline, CDR1 SNHLY and CDR2 FYNNEI. J gave up 2 bases and V 6 bases, and 8 bases lay outside the gene matches. The chain's CDR3 is CASSDEGTGTYEQYF. The CDR3 bases are TGTGCCAGCAGCGATGAGGGGACAGGGACCTACGAGCAGTACTTC.

Here the CDR3 reads CASRLAGGGYEQYF. The CDR3 coding sequence is TGTGCCAGCAGACTAGCGGGGGGTGGGTACGAGCAGTACTTC. V gene TRBV27 combines with J gene TRBJ2-7, with TRBD2 matching 12 bases. Germline V gives CDR1 MNHEY, CDR2 SMNVEV (reference sequence). This CDR3 is built from 14 residues. The junction had 4 bases not matched to a gene; V was cut back by 6 bases and J by 4 bases.

The rearrangement uses TRBV19 and TRBJ1-3, with D perhaps TRBD1 (6 bases). Germline CDR1 LNHDA, CDR2 SQIVND (reference sequence). There are 15 residues in the CDR3. V dropped 4 bases and J dropped 4 bases, with 14 bases sitting between them. CDR3 in DNA: TGTGCCAGTAGTAAATTACAGGGAGGCGGAAACACCATATATTTT. This encodes CASSKLQGGGNTIYF.

The chain couples TRBV10-2 to TRBJ2-7; D is ambiguous. CDR1 is WSHSY and CDR2 is SAAADI in the germline V gene. This CDR3 has 14 amino acids. V gave up 3 bases and J gave up 3 bases, with 12 bases separating them. CDR3 nucleotide sequence: TGCGCCAGCAGTGATCCTTCCAGGATCTACGAGCAGTACTTC. Protein sequence: CASSDPSRIYEQYF.

V and J are TRBV25-1 and TRBJ1-2; D gene ambiguous. Looked up from germline, CDR1 is MGHDK and CDR2 is SYGVNS. Trimming removed 2 bases from V and 6 bases from J, with 13 bases in between. This CDR3 contains 14 residues. This chain's CDR3 is CASSEAVLLDGYTF. The CDR3 nucleotides are TGTGCCAGCAGTGAAGCGGTTTTACTAGATGGCTACACCTTC.

The rearrangement uses TRBV9 and TRBJ2-5; 9 bases line up with TRBD1. The CDR3 has 15 residues. The trim removed 3 bases at V and 5 bases at J, leaving 8 bases unmatched. CDR1 is SGDLS, CDR2 YYNGEE, per germline. This CDR3 is CASSAGQGFGETQYF. Here the CDR3 DNA reads TGTGCCAGCAGCGCTGGACAGGGGTTCGGTGAGACCCAGTACTTC.

The chain employs TRBV20-1 and TRBJ2-7; D is unresolved. V was cut by 3 bases and J by 6 bases, with 15 bases left in between. The length of the CDR3 is 13 residues. Germline V CDR1 and CDR2: DFQATT, SNEGSKA (reference sequence). In DNA form, the CDR3 reads TGCAGTGCTAGTGGCCTATCAGTGGGCGAGCAGTACTTC. This sequence encodes CSASGLSVGEQYF.

The J gene is TRBJ1-3, the V gene TRBV6-5; D is undetermined. The germline V gene encodes CDR1 MNHEY and CDR2 SVGAGI. V lost 0 bases and J lost 4, with 13 bases in between. This CDR3 comprises 16 residues. DNA for the CDR3: TGTGCCAGCAGTTACTCGGCCGGGGTAGGGGGAAACACCATATATTTT. It is translated as CASSYSAGVGGNTIYF.

In this sample, this clone turned up once. The chain couples TRBV9 to TRBJ1-2, with 10 bases fitting TRBD1. In germline, CDR1 is SGDLS, CDR2 YYNGEE. The CDR3 runs 16 residues. Germline trimming cut 0 bases from V and 4 bases from J; bases unmatched to any gene: 6. This CDR3 is CASSVAFGTGVYGYTF. CDR3 sequence (DNA): TGTGCCAGCAGCGTAGCCTTCGGGACAGGGGTCTATGGCTACACCTTC. Complete variable domain (other parts from reference TRBV9 and TRBJ1-2): DSGVTQTPKHLITATGQRVTLRCSPRSGDLSVYWYQQSLDQGLQFLIQYYNGEERAKGNILERFSAQQFPDLHSELNLSSLELGDSALYFCASSVAFGTGVYGYTFGSGTRLTVV.

The DNA for the CDR3 is TGTGCCAGCAGCGCAACAGGGGATAATTCACCCCTCCACTTT. Its translation: CASSATGDNSPLHF. V and J are TRBV9 and TRBJ1-6, with 7 bases lining up with TRBD1. Unmatched junction bases numbered 2, after V lost 3 bases and J lost 5 bases. The CDR3 sequence is 14 residues long. Germline V gene data show CDR1 as SGDLS and CDR2 as YYNGEE.